One and the same sample provided the 9 T cell receptor beta chains below, sequenced in a study of T-cell reconstitution after alpha-beta-depleted transplantation in children. During its preparation, the TCRbeta library received unique molecular identifiers. TCRdb re-called the PCR reads with MiXCR, one entry per CDR3 protein. The sample has 150,000 to 200,000 distinct CDR3 sequences, around 6.8% seen once. Sequenced here: PBMCs from the stem cell graft donor, sampled from the stem cell graft. The receptors shown here come from a human donor who donated a stem cell graft to a child with Wiskott-Aldrich syndrome.

The chain recombines TRBV7-2 with TRBJ2-5, with D maybe TRBD1 (6 bases). V lost 2 bases, J lost 5 bases, and 21 bases lay in between. Germline V CDR1 and CDR2: SGHTA, FQGNSA. This CDR3 contains 17 residues. The CDR3 nucleotides are TGTGCCAGCAGCTTACTGCTTAGGGGTGCAGGGGTGGAGACCCAGTACTTC. Translated: CASSLLLRGAGVETQYF.

This clonotype was counted many times. This sequence joins TRBV20-1 and TRBJ2-7; weak D call: TRBD2 (5 bases). This CDR3 has 12 residues. Germline V CDR1 and CDR2: DFQATT, SNEGSKA (reference sequence). The V gene lost 6 bases and the J gene lost 3 bases, with 12 bases spanning the gap. The CDR3 DNA sequence: TGCAGTGCGAGGGAGTTAAACTACGAGCAGTACTTC. It specifies CSARELNYEQYF.

This clonotype was recorded at least ten times. The V call is TRBV20-1, the J call TRBJ2-3, with a possible D match to TRBD2 (5 bases). The CDR3 totals 17 residues. CDR1 DFQATT and CDR2 SNEGSKA come from the germline V gene (reference sequence). V gave up 0 bases and J gave up 2 bases, with 18 bases separating them. The CDR3 DNA reads TGCAGTGCTAGAGACCCTCGTAGCGAGAGCTTCACAGATACGCAGTATTTT. It specifies CSARDPRSESFTDTQYF.

This clonotype was counted between two and nine times. The chain links TRBV2 to TRBJ2-3, with 7 bases identical to TRBD2. There are 15 residues in the CDR3. With 5 bases clipped from V and 4 bases from J, the junction kept 9 bases outside the gene matches. Germline V CDR1 and CDR2: SNHLY, FYNNEI. This chain's CDR3 is CASSTPGGPPDTQYF. For the CDR3, the DNA is TGTGCCAGCAGTACTCCGGGAGGCCCTCCAGATACGCAGTATTTT.

V gene TRBV25-1 combines with J gene TRBJ2-2; either TRBD1 or TRBD2 may fit D (5 bases each). From germline, CDR1 is MGHDK and CDR2 SYGVNS. Trimming removed 3 bases at V and 4 bases at J, with 15 bases between. The length of the CDR3 is 16 residues. The CDR3 loop is CASSDTLSGTTGELFF. CDR3 DNA sequence: TGTGCCAGCAGTGATACGCTATCGGGGACCACCGGGGAGCTGTTTTTT.

This clonotype was counted only a few times. V and J are TRBV11-3 and TRBJ1-4; 7 bases are shared with TRBD1. Germline CDR1 and CDR2: SGHNT and YENEEA. V lost 3 bases and J lost 5; bases outside the gene matches: 6. This CDR3 contains 15 residues. CDR3 in DNA: TGTGCCAGCAGCTTGGGGACAGAGGGGAATGAAAAACTGTTTTTT. Translation: CASSLGTEGNEKLFF.

This clonotype was counted ten times or more. The chain links TRBV7-8 to TRBJ2-1; no reliable D call. Germline-derived CDR1 and CDR2 are SGHVS and FQNEAQ. The CDR3 loop spans 13 amino acids. Between the trimmed V and J ends, which lost 1 base and 7 bases, there was a span of 8 bases. CDR3 protein: CASSLGTLNEQFF. CDR3 nucleotide sequence: TGTGCCAGCAGCTTAGGCACACTTAATGAGCAGTTCTTC.

This clonotype came up many times. The rearrangement joins TRBV20-1 to TRBJ2-7; TRBD1 matches at 8 bases. Germline CDR1 and CDR2: DFQATT and SNEGSKA (reference sequence). CDR3 length: 14 amino acids. V shed 0 bases, J shed 5 bases, and the junction held 6 bases outside the gene matches. CDR3 in amino acids: CSARDRTGIDEQYF. CDR3 sequence (DNA): TGCAGTGCTAGAGACCGGACAGGGATCGACGAGCAGTACTTC.

This clonotype was observed many times. The chain uses TRBV21-1 and TRBJ2-5; no DNA check was done on the table's D call, TRBD2. TRBV21-1 is marked as a pseudogene. The CDR3 totals 14 residues. CDR3 sequence: CASNPAGSTETQYF. DNA for the CDR3: TGTGCCAGCAATCCGGCAGGGTCTACAGAGACCCAGTACTTC.